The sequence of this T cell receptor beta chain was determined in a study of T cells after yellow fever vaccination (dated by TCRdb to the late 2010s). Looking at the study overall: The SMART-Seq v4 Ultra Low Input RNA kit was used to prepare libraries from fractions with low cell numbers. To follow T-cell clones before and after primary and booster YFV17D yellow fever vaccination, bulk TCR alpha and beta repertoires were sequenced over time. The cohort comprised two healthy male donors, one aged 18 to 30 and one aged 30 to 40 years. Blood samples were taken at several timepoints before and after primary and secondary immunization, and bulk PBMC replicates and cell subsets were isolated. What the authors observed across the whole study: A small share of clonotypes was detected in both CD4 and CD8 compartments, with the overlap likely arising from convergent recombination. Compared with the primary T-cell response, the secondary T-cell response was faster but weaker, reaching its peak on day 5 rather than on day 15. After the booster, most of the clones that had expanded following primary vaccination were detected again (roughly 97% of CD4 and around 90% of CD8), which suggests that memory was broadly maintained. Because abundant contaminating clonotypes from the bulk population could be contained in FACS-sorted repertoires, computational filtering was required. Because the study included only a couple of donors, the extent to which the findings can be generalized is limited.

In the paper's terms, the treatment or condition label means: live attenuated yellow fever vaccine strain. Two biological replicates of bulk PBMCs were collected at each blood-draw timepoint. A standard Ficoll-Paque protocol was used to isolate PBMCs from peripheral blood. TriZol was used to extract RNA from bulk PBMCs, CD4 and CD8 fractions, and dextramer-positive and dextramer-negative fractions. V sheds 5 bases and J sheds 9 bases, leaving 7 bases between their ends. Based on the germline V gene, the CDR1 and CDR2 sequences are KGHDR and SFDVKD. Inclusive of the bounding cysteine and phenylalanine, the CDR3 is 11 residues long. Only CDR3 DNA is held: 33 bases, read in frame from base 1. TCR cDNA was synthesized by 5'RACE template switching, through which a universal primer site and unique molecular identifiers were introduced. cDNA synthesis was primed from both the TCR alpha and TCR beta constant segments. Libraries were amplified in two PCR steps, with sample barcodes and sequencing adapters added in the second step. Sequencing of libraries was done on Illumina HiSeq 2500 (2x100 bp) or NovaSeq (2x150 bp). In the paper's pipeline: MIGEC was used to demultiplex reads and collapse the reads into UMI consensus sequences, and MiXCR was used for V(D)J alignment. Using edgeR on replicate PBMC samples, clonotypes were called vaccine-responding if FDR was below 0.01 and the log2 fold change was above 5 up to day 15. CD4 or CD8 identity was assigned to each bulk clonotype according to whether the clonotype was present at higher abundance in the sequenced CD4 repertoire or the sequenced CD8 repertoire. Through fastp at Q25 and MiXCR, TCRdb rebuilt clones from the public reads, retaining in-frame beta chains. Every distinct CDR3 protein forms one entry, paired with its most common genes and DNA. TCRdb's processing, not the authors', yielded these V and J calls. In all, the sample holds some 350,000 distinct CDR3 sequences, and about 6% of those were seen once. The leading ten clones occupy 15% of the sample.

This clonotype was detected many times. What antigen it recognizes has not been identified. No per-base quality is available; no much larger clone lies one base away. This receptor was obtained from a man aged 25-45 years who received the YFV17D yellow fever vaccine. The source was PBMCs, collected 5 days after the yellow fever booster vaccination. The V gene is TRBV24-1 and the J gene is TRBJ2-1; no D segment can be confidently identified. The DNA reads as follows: TGTGCCACCAGTGGGGGATTTGAGCAGTTCTTC. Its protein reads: CATSGGFEQFF.